The 20 T cell receptor beta chains given below trace back to one sample, sequenced in a study of T cell responses to AZD1222 COVID-19 vaccine. The repertoire was sequenced with immunoSEQ multiplex PCR; TCRdb's copy has only in-frame clones and lacks some. Of roughly 120,000 clones listed, less than 95% are singletons. Source: peripheral blood, taken on day 0 of AZD1222 vaccination. All receptors derive from an adult in good health.

The CDR3 loop is CASSPPGGSDTQYF. The CDR3 nucleotides are TGTGCCAGCAGTCCCCCCGGCGGGTCAGATACGCAGTATTTT. The chain combines TRBV27 with TRBJ2-3; possibly TRBD2 for D (5 bases). Germline V gene data show CDR1 as MNHEY and CDR2 as SMNVEV (reference sequence). CDR3 size: 14 residues. V shed 5 bases and J shed 4 bases, with 13 bases lying between them.

The chain carries TRBV18 and TRBJ1-1; weak D call: TRBD1 (6 bases). This CDR3 is 14 amino acids long. V gave up 5 bases and J gave up 4 bases, with 14 bases separating them. CDR1 is KGHSH, CDR2 LQKENI, per germline. CDR3 in DNA: TGTGCCAGCTCAAGGGAACAGGGCGGCACTGAAGCTTTCTTT. As protein: CASSREQGGTEAFF.

This chain connects TRBV29-1 to TRBJ2-5; TRBD1 or TRBD2 may be the D gene (5 bases each). Deletions cut 4 bases from V and 5 bases from J, with 14 bases between. The germline V gene encodes CDR1 SQVTM and CDR2 ANQGSEA. The CDR3 covers 13 residues. This CDR3 is CSVGDGGWETQYF. The CDR3 nucleotides read TGCAGCGTTGGGGACGGCGGGTGGGAGACCCAGTACTTC.

This clone has a handful of counts. The V gene is TRBV29-1, the J gene TRBJ1-1; weak D call: TRBD1 (5 bases). Trimming cost V 8 bases and J 2 bases, with 12 bases left between them. The CDR3 is 12 residues long. In germline, CDR1 is SQVTM, CDR2 ANQGSEA. CDR3 in DNA: TGCAGCTCAGACAGAGATAACACTGAAGCTTTCTTT. Translating it yields CSSDRDNTEAFF. Filled out from reference TRBV29-1 and TRBJ1-1, the complete variable domain reads SAVISQKPSRDICQRGTSLTIQCQVDSQVTMMFWYRQQPGQSLTLIATANQGSEATYESGFVIDKFPISRPNLTFSTLTVSNMSPEDSSIYLCSSDRDNTEAFFGQGTRLTVV.

The chain combines TRBV27 with TRBJ2-7; D perhaps matches TRBD2 (5 bases). From germline, CDR1 is MNHEY and CDR2 SMNVEV (reference sequence). Trimming took 3 bases from V and 7 from J, leaving 13 bases between them. The length of the CDR3 is 13 residues. CDR3 nucleotides: TGTGCCAGCAGTTTGGTGGGAGAGCGGGAGCAGTACTTC. This translates into CASSLVGEREQYF.

The CDR3 nucleotides are TGCAGCGGATTACAGGGGGCCACTGAAGCTTTCTTT. It specifies CSGLQGATEAFF. V usage is TRBV29-1 and J usage is TRBJ1-1; 9 bases fit TRBD1. The trim removed 7 bases at V and 4 bases at J, leaving 4 bases unmatched. CDR3 length: 12 residues. Germline V gene lookup returns CDR1 SQVTM and CDR2 ANQGSEA.

A single count supports this clone. The chain is built from TRBV19 and TRBJ1-2; D may be TRBD1 (5 bases). CDR1 LNHDA and CDR2 SQIVND come from the germline V gene (reference sequence). V was shortened by 5 bases and J by 8 bases, with 15 bases between the two germline ends. The CDR3 covers 13 residues. CDR3 coding DNA: TGTGCCAGTAGTGAGGGACCGCCAAGAGGCTACACCTTC. The encoded protein is CASSEGPPRGYTF.

This clone was seen a few times. The CDR3 DNA reads TGCGCCAGCAGCTTTTCCGGCCCGACCTACGAGCAGTACTTC. This encodes CASSFSGPTYEQYF. The J gene is TRBJ2-7, the V gene TRBV5-1; D is unresolved. The V gene's germline CDR1 is SGHRS and CDR2 YFSETQ. This CDR3 spans 14 amino acids. Trimming shortened V by 2 bases and J by 2 bases, and 11 bases separated the two germline ends.

This clone has more than one count but fewer than ten. The V gene is TRBV28, the J gene TRBJ1-5, with a weak D call TRBD1 (5 bases). The germline V and J ends were trimmed by 7 bases and 6 bases, with 16 bases remaining between them. There are 14 residues in the CDR3. Germline lookup yields CDR1 MDHEN and CDR2 SYDVKM. The CDR3 nucleotides read TGTGCCAGCACACCGGGACTGCTCCTTCAGCCCCAGCATTTT. It yields the protein CASTPGLLLQPQHF.

This clone was recorded once. This chain joins TRBV25-1 and TRBJ1-6, with D unresolved. The V end lost 5 bases, the J end lost 7 bases, and 9 bases lay between the germline ends. CDR1 is MGHDK and CDR2 is SYGVNS in the germline V gene. The CDR3 loop spans 13 amino acids. CDR3 nucleotide sequence: TGTGCCAGCAGTTCAAAGGGCAATTCACCCCTCCACTTT. Its protein product is CASSSKGNSPLHF.

The gene calls are TRBV9 and TRBJ1-6; TRBD1 is a possible D gene (5 bases). Trimming left V 3 bases short and J 10 bases short, with 14 bases between. CDR1 and CDR2 (germline): SGDLS, YYNGEE. The length of the CDR3 is 14 residues. The CDR3 protein is CASSETQGQSPLHF. The CDR3 DNA follows: TGTGCCAGCAGCGAGACTCAGGGTCAGTCACCCCTCCACTTT. The complete variable domain, with remaining parts taken from reference TRBV9 and TRBJ1-6, reads DSGVTQTPKHLITATGQRVTLRCSPRSGDLSVYWYQQSLDQGLQFLIQYYNGEERAKGNILERFSAQQFPDLHSELNLSSLELGDSALYFCASSETQGQSPLHFGNGTRLTVT.

V is TRBV19 and J is TRBJ1-5; possible D gene TRBD1, 6 bases. The ends were cut back, 6 bases at V and 4 bases at J, with 13 bases in the middle. CDR3 size: 14 residues. The V gene's germline CDR1 is LNHDA and CDR2 SQIVND (reference sequence). This CDR3 reads CASRGGPANQPQHF. The DNA of the CDR3 is TGTGCCAGTAGGGGGGGGCCGGCGAATCAGCCCCAGCATTTT.

The CDR3 sequence is CASSELYQPQHF. CDR3 nucleotide sequence: TGTGCCAGTAGTGAGTTATATCAGCCCCAGCATTTT. The rearrangement uses TRBV19 and TRBJ1-5; D unclear. The germline V and J ends were trimmed by 5 bases and 5 bases, with 7 bases remaining between them. CDR1 and CDR2 (germline): LNHDA, SQIVND (reference sequence). The CDR3 loop spans 12 amino acids.

This clone was seen once. The chain joins TRBV7-9 to TRBJ2-5, with 7 positions matching TRBD1. Losses at the gene ends were 5 bases for V and 0 bases for J; bases not matched to a gene: 6. Germline V gene data show CDR1 as SEHNR and CDR2 as FQNEAQ (reference sequence). The CDR3 runs 15 residues. The CDR3, as DNA: TGTGCCAGCAGCCGTCACAGGGGAGACCAAGAGACCCAGTACTTC. Translation: CASSRHRGDQETQYF.

The chain combines TRBV6-1 with TRBJ1-3; D unclear. V gave up 1 base and J gave up 0 bases, with 7 bases separating them. Germline values: CDR1 MNHNS, CDR2 SASEGT. The CDR3 is 15 amino acids. DNA for the CDR3: TGTGCCAGCAGTGAAGACGTCAACTCTGGAAACACCATATATTTT. This sequence encodes CASSEDVNSGNTIYF.

The chain has TRBV19 and TRBJ1-5, with D perhaps TRBD1 (6 bases). The V end lost 7 bases, the J end lost 13 bases, and 14 bases lay between the germline ends. This CDR3 is 11 amino acids long. The germline CDR1 and CDR2 sequences are LNHDA and SQIVND (reference sequence). In nucleotides, the CDR3 is TGTGCCAGTAAGACGGCAGGGGAACAGCATTTT. Amino acid sequence: CASKTAGEQHF. The variable domain in full, completed from reference TRBV19 and TRBJ1-5, reads DGGITQSPKYLFRKEGQNVTLSCEQNLNHDAMYWYRQDPGQGLRLIYYSQIVNDFQKGDIAEGYSVSREKKESFPLTVTSAQKNPTAFYLCASKTAGEQHFGDGTRLSIL.

The genes are TRBV24-1 and TRBJ2-2, with TRBD2 identical over 7 bases. The CDR3 runs to 14 residues. Germline V CDR1 and CDR2: KGHDR, SFDVKD. V dropped 4 bases and J dropped 6; count of bases not matched to a gene: 4. CDR3 sequence (DNA): TGTGCCACCAGTGACCGACTAGCTTCCGGGGAGCTGTTTTTT. Protein sequence: CATSDRLASGELFF.

The J gene is TRBJ2-1, the V gene TRBV10-3; maybe TRBD2 (5 bases). This CDR3 is 14 amino acids long. V shed 4 bases and J shed 5 bases, with 12 bases lying between them. CDR1 ENHRY and CDR2 SYGVKD come from the germline V gene. This chain's CDR3 is CAISAWERNNEQFF. DNA of the CDR3: TGTGCCATCAGTGCGTGGGAGCGGAACAATGAGCAGTTCTTC.

The chain carries TRBV7-3 and TRBJ2-1; 9 bases map to TRBD1. J lost 7 bases, V lost 4 bases, and 8 bases had no gene match. Germline V gives CDR1 SGHTA, CDR2 FQGTGA. This CDR3 has 15 amino acids. The CDR3 here is CASSSITGTGNEQFF. The CDR3 DNA reads as TGTGCCAGCAGCTCCATTACCGGGACAGGGAATGAGCAGTTCTTC.

J is TRBJ2-7 and V is TRBV12-3 or TRBV12-4, with 7 bases that match TRBD2. J lost 6 bases, V lost 6 bases, and 8 bases had no gene match. This CDR3 is built from 13 residues. CDR3: CASRPSGILEQYF. CDR3 DNA: TGTGCCAGCAGACCAAGCGGGATCCTCGAGCAGTACTTC.